Each of the 15 T cell receptor beta chains below was sequenced from the same sample in a study of control samples from healthy donors and cancer patients. Sequencing used immunoSEQ multiplex PCR; TCRdb keeps in-frame clones, though not all of them. The sample lists about 12,000 clones; around 89% were seen once. Sequences were obtained from formalin-fixed, paraffin-embedded tissue. These receptors came from a male donor with melanoma.

This chain uses TRBV10-2 with TRBJ2-7, with 9 bases lining up with TRBD2. V was pared by 4 bases and J by 6 bases, with 1 base of the junction left unmatched. The CDR3 covers 12 residues. Germline lookup yields CDR1 WSHSY and CDR2 SAAADI. The chain's CDR3 is CASSASGIEQYV. Written as DNA, the CDR3 is TGCGCCAGCAGTGCTAGCGGGATCGAGCAGTACGTC.

The V gene is TRBV12-3 or TRBV12-4, the J gene TRBJ2-1; 7 bases match TRBD2. The CDR3 extends over 12 amino acids. The junction had 6 bases not matched to a gene; V was cut back by 7 bases and J by 9 bases. CDR3 bases: TGTGCCAGCAAATTGGGGGGGATTGAGCAGTTCTTC. Translated, it gives CASKLGGIEQFF.

V and J are TRBV19 and TRBJ2-3, with a tentative D call TRBD1 (5 bases). Germline CDR1 reads LNHDA; CDR2 reads SQIVND (reference sequence). Trimming stripped 3 bases from V and 4 bases from J, with 11 bases between. This CDR3 spans 14 amino acids. Here the CDR3 DNA reads TGTGCCAGTAGTATTACCCAGGGCGCAGATACGCAGTATTTT. Encoded protein: CASSITQGADTQYF.

V usage is TRBV27 and J usage is TRBJ1-5; D remains unclear. Per germline, CDR1 MNHEY and CDR2 SMNVEV (reference sequence). The V gene lost 2 bases and the J gene lost 3 bases, with 8 bases spanning the gap. The CDR3 runs 14 residues. The CDR3 region has the DNA TGTGCCAGCAGTTTACCGGGATTCAATCAGCCCCAGCATTTT. The encoded protein is CASSLPGFNQPQHF.

The chain couples TRBV6-1 to TRBJ1-1, with 8 bases matching TRBD1. The CDR3 has 15 amino acids. CDR1 and CDR2 (germline): MNHNS, SASEGT. With V trimmed by 3 bases and J by 1 base, 4 bases remained unmatched. The CDR3, as DNA: TGTGCCAGCAGTGATGACAGGGGCCAGAACACTGAAGCTTTCTTT. Its protein is CASSDDRGQNTEAFF.

The chain joins TRBV20-1 to TRBJ1-1, with D uncertain. This CDR3 comprises 11 residues. V was clipped by 4 bases and J by 8 bases, with 11 bases between them. Germline V gene sequence: CDR1 DFQATT, CDR2 SNEGSKA (reference sequence). For the CDR3, the DNA is TGCAGTGCTAAGGACCAACGGGAAGCTTTCTTT. Amino acids: CSAKDQREAFF.

This rearrangement joins TRBV15 to TRBJ2-7; D is unclear. The V end lost 0 bases, the J end lost 6 bases, and 9 bases lay between the germline ends. CDR1 LNHNV and CDR2 YYDKDF come from the germline V gene (reference sequence). The CDR3 extends over 13 amino acids. CDR3 DNA sequence: TGTGCCACCAGCAGAGATAGAAGGATCGAGCAGTACTTC. It encodes CATSRDRRIEQYF.

The V and J genes are TRBV7-9 and TRBJ1-1; D uncertain. This CDR3 has 13 residues. The germline CDR1 and CDR2 sequences are SEHNR and FQNEAQ (reference sequence). V gave up 5 bases and J gave up 1 base, with 8 bases separating them. CDR3 region: CASSRVGNTEAFF. In DNA, the CDR3 is TGTGCCAGCAGCCGCGTGGGGAACACTGAAGCTTTCTTT.

The chain is built from TRBV19 and TRBJ1-5, with TRBD1 matching 7 bases. This CDR3 has 15 amino acids. Germline V gene lookup returns CDR1 LNHDA and CDR2 SQIVND (reference sequence). V lost 3 bases to trimming and J lost 7 bases; unmatched junction nucleotides: 9. The CDR3 sequence is CASSMPSTGTQPQHF. DNA of the CDR3: TGTGCCAGTAGTATGCCCTCGACAGGGACACAGCCCCAGCATTTT. Combining the CDR3 with reference TRBV19 and TRBJ1-5 gives the whole variable domain DGGITQSPKYLFRKEGQNVTLSCEQNLNHDAMYWYRQDPGQGLRLIYYSQIVNDFQKGDIAEGYSVSREKKESFPLTVTSAQKNPTAFYLCASSMPSTGTQPQHFGDGTRLSIL.

This clone was seen more than once but under ten times. The chain combines TRBV5-6 with TRBJ1-3; D call uncertain. CDR1 is SGHDT and CDR2 is YYEEEE in the germline V gene. Between the trimmed V and J ends, which lost 5 bases and 0 bases, there was a span of 12 bases. The CDR3 is 15 amino acids. CDR3 DNA: TGTGCCAGCAGTCGCAAGGTGAGCTCTGGAAACACCATATATTTT. This encodes CASSRKVSSGNTIYF.

This chain connects TRBV5-8 to TRBJ1-1; D is undetermined. Germline V gene sequence: CDR1 SGHTS, CDR2 YDEGEE. V shed 3 bases and J shed 2 bases, with 11 bases lying between them. The CDR3 is made up of 14 amino acids. This CDR3 reads CASSSTWQNTEAFF. The CDR3 region has the DNA TGTGCCAGCAGCTCCACCTGGCAAAACACTGAAGCTTTCTTT.

The CDR3 region is CASSIVAGTGELFF. The DNA of the CDR3 is TGTGCCAGTAGTATTGTAGCTGGCACCGGGGAGCTGTTTTTT. This chain uses TRBV19 with TRBJ2-2, with D hard to call. This CDR3 spans 14 amino acids. With 3 bases removed from V and 4 bases from J, the gap between germline ends came to 9 bases. The germline gives CDR1 LNHDA, CDR2 SQIVND (reference sequence).

In this sample, this clone turned up once. The V call is TRBV4-3, the J call TRBJ2-7; D remains unclear. The CDR3 runs 16 residues. Germline CDR1 LGHNA, CDR2 YSLEER. Trimming left V 0 bases short and J 3 bases short, with 15 bases between. The CDR3 coding sequence is TGCGCCAGCAGCCAAGATCTCTTGTGTCTGATCTACGAGCAGTACGTC. Amino acids: CASSQDLLCLIYEQYV.

Only one count was recorded for this clone. This chain connects TRBV6-5 to TRBJ2-3, with D possibly TRBD2 on 6 matching bases. Per germline, CDR1 MNHEY and CDR2 SVGAGI. The CDR3 loop spans 15 amino acids. V dropped 5 bases and J dropped 6 bases, with 18 bases sitting between them. CDR3 region: CASSHLMKGRDTQYF. In DNA, the CDR3 is TGTGCCAGCAGTCACCTTATGAAGGGGAGGGATACGCAGTATTTT.

To note about this clone: Since the CDR3 does not end with the conserved phenylalanine or tryptophan, this likely comes from a read error. The V call is TRBV3-1 (or the pseudogene TRBV3-2), the J call TRBJ2-7; TRBD2 matches at 12 bases. From germline, CDR1 is LGHDT and CDR2 YNNKEL (reference sequence). The CDR3 runs 15 residues. The CDR3 protein is CASSPTSGSIYKQYL. The CDR3 region has the DNA TGTGCCAGCAGCCCGACTAGCGGGAGTATCTACAAGCAGTACTTA.